This record concerns one T cell receptor (beta chain) sequence. Its target is not known. TCRdb's copy holds only in-frame clones and misses some; the assay was immunoSEQ multiplex PCR. The sample has roughly 1 million clones; around four fifths are singletons. This sample was included in a study of shared clonotypes between healthy human individuals. Overall study findings and caveats: Between four donors, naive CD4 clonotypes were shared at a level of about 5%.

The germline V gene encodes CDR1 MNHNS and CDR2 SASEGT. Trimming left V 4 bases short and J 8 bases short, with 8 bases between. The CDR3 loop spans 11 amino acids. This clonotype originated in a man between 18 and 29 years old in good health. What was sequenced was memory CD4+ T cells sorted from blood. Subset meaning: CD45RA-negative fraction. V and J are TRBV6-1 and TRBJ1-2, with no clear D. The CDR3 nucleotides read TGTGCCAGCAGTGCCGGCGGCGGCTACACCTTC. Translation gives CASSAGGGYTF.